This TCR beta chain was obtained from a study of blood T cells in healthy people across ages. Looked up from germline, CDR1 is LGHDT and CDR2 is YNNKEL (reference sequence). This CDR3 region has 14 residues. The J segment lost 5 bases and the V segment lost 5 bases, leaving 2 bases of the junction unmatched. The second PCR ran about 6 to 11 cycles with a sample-barcoded 5' primer and J-beta primers. One entry per CDR3 protein results from TCRdb running MiXCR on the 5' RACE reads. The sample gives 650,000 to 1,000,000 distinct CDR3 sequences, 36% of which show up once; over 10% is in the top ten. Isolation of PBMCs gave at least 6 million cells per sample.

The receptor's source is a man between 18 and 35 years old in good health. This sequence joins TRBV3-1 and TRBJ1-6, with 8 bases matching TRBD1. The specimen was blood. This CDR3 is CASSTTGDNSPLHF. CDR3 in DNA: TGTGCCAGCAGCACGACAGGGGATAATTCACCCCTCCACTTT. The variable domain in full, completed from reference TRBV3-1 and TRBJ1-6, reads DTAVSQTPKYLVTQMGNDKSIKCEQNLGHDTMYWYKQDSKKFLKIMFSYNNKELIINETVPNRFSPKSPDKAHLNLHINSLELGDSAVYFCASSTTGDNSPLHFGNGTRLTVT.